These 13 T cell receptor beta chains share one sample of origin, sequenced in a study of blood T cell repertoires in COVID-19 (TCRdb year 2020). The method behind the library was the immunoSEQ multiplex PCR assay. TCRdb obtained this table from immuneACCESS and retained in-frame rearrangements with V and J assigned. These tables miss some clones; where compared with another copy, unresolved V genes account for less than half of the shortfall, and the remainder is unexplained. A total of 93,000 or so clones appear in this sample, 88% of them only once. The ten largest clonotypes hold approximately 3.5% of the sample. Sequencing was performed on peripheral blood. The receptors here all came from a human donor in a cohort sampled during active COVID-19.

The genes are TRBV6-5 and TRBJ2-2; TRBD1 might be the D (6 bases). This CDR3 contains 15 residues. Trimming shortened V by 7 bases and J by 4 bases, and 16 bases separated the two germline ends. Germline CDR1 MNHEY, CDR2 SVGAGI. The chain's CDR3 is CASKGQGISTGELFF. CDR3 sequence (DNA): TGTGCCAGCAAGGGGCAGGGGATCAGCACCGGGGAGCTGTTTTTT.

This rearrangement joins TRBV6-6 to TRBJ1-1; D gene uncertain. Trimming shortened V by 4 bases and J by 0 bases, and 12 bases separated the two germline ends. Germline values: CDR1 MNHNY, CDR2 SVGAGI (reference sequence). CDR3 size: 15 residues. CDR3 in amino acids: CASSFGRGMNTEAFF. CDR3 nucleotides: TGTGCCAGCAGTTTTGGACGGGGAATGAACACTGAAGCTTTCTTT.

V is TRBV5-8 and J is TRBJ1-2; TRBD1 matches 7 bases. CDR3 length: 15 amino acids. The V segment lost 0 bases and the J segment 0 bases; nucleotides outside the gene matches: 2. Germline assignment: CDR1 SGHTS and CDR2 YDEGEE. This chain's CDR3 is CASSLGQGANYGYTF. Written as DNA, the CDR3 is TGTGCCAGCAGCTTGGGACAGGGCGCTAACTATGGCTACACCTTC.

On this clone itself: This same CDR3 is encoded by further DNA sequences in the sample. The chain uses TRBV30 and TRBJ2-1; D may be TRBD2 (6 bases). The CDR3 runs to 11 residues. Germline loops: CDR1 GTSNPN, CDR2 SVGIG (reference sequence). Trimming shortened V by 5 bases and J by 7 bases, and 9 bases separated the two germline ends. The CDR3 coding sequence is TGTGCCTGGTTGGGGGGTAATGAGCAGTTCTTC. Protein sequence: CAWLGGNEQFF.

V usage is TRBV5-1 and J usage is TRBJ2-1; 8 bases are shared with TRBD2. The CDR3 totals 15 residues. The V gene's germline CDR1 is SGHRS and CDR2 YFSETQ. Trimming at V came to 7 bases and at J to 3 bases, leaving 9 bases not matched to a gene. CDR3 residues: CASHAGGANYNEQFF. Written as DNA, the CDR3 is TGCGCCAGCCACGCCGGGGGGGCCAACTACAATGAGCAGTTCTTC.

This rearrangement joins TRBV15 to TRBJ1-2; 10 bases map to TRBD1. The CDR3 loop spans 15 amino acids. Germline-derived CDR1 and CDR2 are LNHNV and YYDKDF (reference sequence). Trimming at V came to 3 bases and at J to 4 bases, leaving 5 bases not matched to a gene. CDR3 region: CATSSWDRGFYGYTF. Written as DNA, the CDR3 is TGTGCCACCAGCAGTTGGGACAGGGGATTCTATGGCTACACCTTC.

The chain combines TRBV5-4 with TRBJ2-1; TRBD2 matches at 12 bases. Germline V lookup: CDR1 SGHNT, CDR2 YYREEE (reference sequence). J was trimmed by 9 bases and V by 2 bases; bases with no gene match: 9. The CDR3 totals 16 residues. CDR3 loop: CASSLRETSGGREQFF. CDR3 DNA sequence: TGTGCCAGCAGCTTACGTGAGACTAGCGGGGGTCGTGAGCAGTTCTTC.

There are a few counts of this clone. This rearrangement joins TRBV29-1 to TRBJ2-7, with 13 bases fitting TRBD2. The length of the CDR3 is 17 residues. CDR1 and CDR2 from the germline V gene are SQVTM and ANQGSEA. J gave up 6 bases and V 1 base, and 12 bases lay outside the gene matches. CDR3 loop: CSVEVYWTSGRKGEQYF. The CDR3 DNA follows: TGCAGCGTTGAAGTTTATTGGACTAGCGGGAGAAAGGGCGAGCAGTACTTC.

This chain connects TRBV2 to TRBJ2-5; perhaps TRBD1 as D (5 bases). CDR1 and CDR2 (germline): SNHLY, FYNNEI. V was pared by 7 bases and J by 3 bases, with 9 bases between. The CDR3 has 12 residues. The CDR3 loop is CASNRLEETQYF. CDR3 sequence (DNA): TGTGCCAGCAACAGGCTTGAAGAGACCCAGTACTTC.

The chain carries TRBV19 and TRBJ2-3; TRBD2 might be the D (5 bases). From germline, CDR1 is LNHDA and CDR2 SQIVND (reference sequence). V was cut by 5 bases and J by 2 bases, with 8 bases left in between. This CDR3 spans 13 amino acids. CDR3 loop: CASSERYTDTQYF. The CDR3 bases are TGTGCCAGTAGTGAGCGGTACACAGATACGCAGTATTTT.

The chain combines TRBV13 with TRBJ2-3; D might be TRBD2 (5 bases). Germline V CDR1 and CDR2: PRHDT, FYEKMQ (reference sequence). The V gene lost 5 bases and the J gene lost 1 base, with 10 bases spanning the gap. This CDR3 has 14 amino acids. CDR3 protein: CASSPGRGTDTQYF. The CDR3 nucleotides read TGTGCCAGCAGCCCGGGAAGGGGCACAGATACGCAGTATTTT.

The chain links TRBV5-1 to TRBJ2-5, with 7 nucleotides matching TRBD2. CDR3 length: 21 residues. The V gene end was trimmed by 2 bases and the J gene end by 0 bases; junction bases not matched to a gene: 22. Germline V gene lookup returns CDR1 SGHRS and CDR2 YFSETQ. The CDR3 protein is CASSLLRISAVWRGNQETQYF. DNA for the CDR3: TGCGCCAGCAGCTTACTCCGAATCTCCGCGGTGTGGCGGGGGAACCAAGAGACCCAGTACTTC. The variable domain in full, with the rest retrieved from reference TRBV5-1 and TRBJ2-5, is KAGVTQTPRYLIKTRGQQVTLSCSPISGHRSVSWYQQTPGQGLQFLFEYFSETQRNKGNFPGRFSGRQFSNSRSEMNVSTLELGDSALYLCASSLLRISAVWRGNQETQYFGPGTRLLVL.

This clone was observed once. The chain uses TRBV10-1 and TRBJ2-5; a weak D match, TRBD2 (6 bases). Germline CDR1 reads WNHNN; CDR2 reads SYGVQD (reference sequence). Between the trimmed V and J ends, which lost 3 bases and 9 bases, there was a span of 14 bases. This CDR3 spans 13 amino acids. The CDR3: CASSDSLARAQYF. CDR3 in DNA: TGCGCCAGCAGTGATAGCCTAGCGAGGGCCCAGTACTTC.